This T cell receptor (beta chain) derives from a study of T cells expressing NK-cell markers (dated by TCRdb to 2018 to 2020). For the study in its entirety: TCR beta-chain repertoires were profiled in sorted CD3+CD56+NKG2C+, CD3+CD56+NKG2C- and CD3+CD56-NKG2C+ T-cell subsets from several donors. Among the eight sequenced donors, only one was HCMV-seronegative, while the other seven were HCMV-seropositive. Randomly selected healthy volunteers, three men and five women, were used as the eight sequenced donors. Illumina HiSeq 2000/2500, MiSeq or NextSeq was used to sequence libraries as 2 x 150 bp reads.

Its CDR3 holds 14 amino acids, cysteine through phenylalanine. No DNA appears here. A commercial ELISA kit detecting HCMV-specific IgG in serum was used to determine HCMV serostatus. Ficoll density gradient centrifugation was used to isolate peripheral blood mononuclear cells from blood. Broad study findings and their caveats: Those dominant clonotypes were again the most abundant among CD3+CD56-NKG2C+ cells in several donors, at roughly 28.3-60.1%. In six donors, the dominant CD3+CD56+NKG2C+ clonotypes ranked among the top 10 CD8+ clonotypes, making up 1.0-7.0% of CD8+ T cells. It remained unclear whether the expanded NKG2C-expressing T cell clones were specific for HCMV antigens.

The sequencer listed for this sample is Illumina HiSeq 2000. The TCR beta cDNA libraries were made using 5'RACE template switching, a step that added both a universal primer site and unique molecular identifiers. Priming for cDNA synthesis came from the TCR beta constant segment, and two successive PCR amplification steps followed. As for the authors' bioinformatics: Reads were demultiplexed and grouped by UMI with MIGEC, and clonotypes were assembled and quantified with MiTCR. To exclude erroneous sequences, any TCR cDNA sequence not supported by at least two reads was discarded. The tcR package was used for downstream repertoire analysis, with clonotypes matched between fractions based on CDR3 nucleotide sequence plus V segment. Antigen specificity was annotated against VDJdb with VDJmatch, allowing one amino acid substitution in CDR3. The reads underwent TCRdb reprocessing, giving one record for each CDR3 protein sequence and no DNA. TCRdb's processing, not the study's, gives the V and J calls here. The data table for this sample lists about 390,000 distinct CDR3 sequences. Around 11% of the sample rests with the top ten.

Turning to this clonotype: Its antigen is still unknown.

The rearranged chain carries TRBV12-3 or TRBV12-4 and TRBJ1-5. This TCR was sampled from a woman between 50 and 59 years old in good health. Donor details come from another sample of the same person, matched by shared clones. Sequences were obtained from blood T cells: a sorted CD56 or NKG2C T cell subset, CD4+ or CD8+ T cells, or bulk PBMC T cells (not recorded which). The CDR3 reads as follows: CASSDILSNQPQHF.